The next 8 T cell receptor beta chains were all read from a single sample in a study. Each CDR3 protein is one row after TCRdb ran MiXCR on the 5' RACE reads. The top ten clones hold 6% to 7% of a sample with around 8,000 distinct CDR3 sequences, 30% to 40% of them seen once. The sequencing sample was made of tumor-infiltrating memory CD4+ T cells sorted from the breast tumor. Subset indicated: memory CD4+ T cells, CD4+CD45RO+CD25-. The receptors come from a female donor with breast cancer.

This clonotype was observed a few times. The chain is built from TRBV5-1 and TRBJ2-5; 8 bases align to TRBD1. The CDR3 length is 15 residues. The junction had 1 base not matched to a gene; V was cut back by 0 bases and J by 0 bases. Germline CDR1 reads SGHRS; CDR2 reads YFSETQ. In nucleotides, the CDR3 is TGCGCCAGCAGCTTGGGGGGACAGGACCAAGAGACCCAGTACTTC. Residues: CASSLGGQDQETQYF.

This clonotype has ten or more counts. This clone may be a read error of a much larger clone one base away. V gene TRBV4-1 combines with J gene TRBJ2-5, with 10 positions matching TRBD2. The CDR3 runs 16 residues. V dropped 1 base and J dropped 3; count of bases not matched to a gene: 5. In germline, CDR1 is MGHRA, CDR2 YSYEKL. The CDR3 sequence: CASSQVGLASKETQYF. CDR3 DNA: TGCGCCAGCAGCCAAGTGGGACTAGCGAGTAAAGAGACCCAGTACTTC.

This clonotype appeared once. The CDR3 is CAISKPGQGGYGYTF. In nucleotides, the CDR3 is TGTGCCATCAGTAAGCCGGGACAGGGTGGCTATGGCTACACCTTC. This sequence joins TRBV10-3 and TRBJ1-2, with 9 bases matching TRBD1. The CDR3 has 15 amino acids. Germline loops: CDR1 ENHRY, CDR2 SYGVKD. V lost 5 bases to trimming and J lost 4 bases; unmatched junction nucleotides: 8.

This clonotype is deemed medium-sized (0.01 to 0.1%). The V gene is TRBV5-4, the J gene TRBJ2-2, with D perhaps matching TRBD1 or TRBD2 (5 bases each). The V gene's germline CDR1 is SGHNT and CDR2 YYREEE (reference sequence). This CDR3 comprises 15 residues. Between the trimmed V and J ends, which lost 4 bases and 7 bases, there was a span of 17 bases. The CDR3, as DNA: TGTGCCAGCAGCGCGCCAACGAGGGGCAGCGGGGAGCTGTTTTTT. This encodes CASSAPTRGSGELFF.

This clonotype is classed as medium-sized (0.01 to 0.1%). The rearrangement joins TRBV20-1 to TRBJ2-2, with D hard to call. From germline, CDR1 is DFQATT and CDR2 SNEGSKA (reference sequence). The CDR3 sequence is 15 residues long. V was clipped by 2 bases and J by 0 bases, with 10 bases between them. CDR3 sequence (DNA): TGCAGTGCTAGACAGGAAACACCGAACACCGGGGAGCTGTTTTTT. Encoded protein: CSARQETPNTGELFF.

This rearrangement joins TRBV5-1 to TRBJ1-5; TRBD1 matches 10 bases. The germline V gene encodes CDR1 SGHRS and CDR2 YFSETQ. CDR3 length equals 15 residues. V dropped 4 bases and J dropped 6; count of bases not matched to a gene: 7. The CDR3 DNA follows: TGCGCCAGCAGCCTGACCGGGACAGGGGCTCAGCCCCAGCATTTT. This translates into CASSLTGTGAQPQHF.

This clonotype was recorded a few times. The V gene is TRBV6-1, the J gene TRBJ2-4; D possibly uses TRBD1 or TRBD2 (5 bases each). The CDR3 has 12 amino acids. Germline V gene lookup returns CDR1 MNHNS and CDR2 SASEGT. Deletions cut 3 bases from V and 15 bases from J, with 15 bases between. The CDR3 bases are TGTGCCAGCAGTGACCGACAGCGGTCGCTGTACTTC. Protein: CASSDRQRSLYF.

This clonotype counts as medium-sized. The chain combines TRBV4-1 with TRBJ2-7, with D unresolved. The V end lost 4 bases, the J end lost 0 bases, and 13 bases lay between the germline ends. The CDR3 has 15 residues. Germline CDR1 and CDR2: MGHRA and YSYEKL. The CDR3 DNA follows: TGCGCCAGCAGCCGCCCGAACAGTGGCTCCTACGAGCAGTACTTC. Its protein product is CASSRPNSGSYEQYF.